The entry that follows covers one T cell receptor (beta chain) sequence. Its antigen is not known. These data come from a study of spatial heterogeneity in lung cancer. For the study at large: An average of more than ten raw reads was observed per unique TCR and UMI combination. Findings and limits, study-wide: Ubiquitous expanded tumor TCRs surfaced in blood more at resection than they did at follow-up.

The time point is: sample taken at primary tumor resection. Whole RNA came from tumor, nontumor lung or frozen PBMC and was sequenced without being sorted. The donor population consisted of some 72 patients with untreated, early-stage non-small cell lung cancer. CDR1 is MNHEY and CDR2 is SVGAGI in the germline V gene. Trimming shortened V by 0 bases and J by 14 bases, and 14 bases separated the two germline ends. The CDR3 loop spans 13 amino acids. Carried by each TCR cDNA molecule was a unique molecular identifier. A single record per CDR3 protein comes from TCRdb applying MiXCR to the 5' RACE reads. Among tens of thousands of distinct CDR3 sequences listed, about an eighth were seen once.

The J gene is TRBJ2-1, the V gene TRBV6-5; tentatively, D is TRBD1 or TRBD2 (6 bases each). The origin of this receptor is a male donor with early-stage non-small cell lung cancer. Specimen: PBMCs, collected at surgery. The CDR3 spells CASSYSRGGGEFF. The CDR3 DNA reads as TGTGCCAGCAGTTACTCGAGAGGGGGAGGTGAGTTCTTC.